The clone carrying this T cell receptor beta chain was found many times. PBMCs stemmed from about 9.7 ml fresh peripheral blood. The record originates from a study of T cells in Graves' hyperthyroidism and ophthalmopathy. Amplification of TCR beta CDR3 regions was performed using RNA transcripts as template. A first-round RT-PCR of the TCR CDR3 used the HTBI primer set. One entry per CDR3 protein, called by TCRdb with MiXCR from the multiplex PCR reads. Seen here are roughly 600,000 distinct CDR3 sequences, around 15% observed once, and the top ten hold roughly an eighth. The CDR3 consists of 15 residues. V dropped 6 bases and J dropped 4 bases, with 18 bases sitting between them. Germline V gives CDR1 MDHEN, CDR2 SYDVKM.

This TCR came from a woman aged 50 to 65 with Graves' ophthalmopathy. Input material: blood. V and J are TRBV28 and TRBJ1-1; possibly TRBD1 for D (6 bases). This CDR3 is CASRILQGGSTEAFF. In DNA form, the CDR3 reads TGTGCCAGCAGGATACTACAGGGAGGGAGCACTGAAGCTTTCTTT.